This T cell receptor (beta chain) was sequenced during a study of identical twins. Findings of the study overall: Conclusions relied on cross-sectional statistical analysis, not following the same donors.

This clonotype was observed many times. Its matching antigen is unknown. V dropped 4 bases and J dropped 4; count of bases not matched to a gene: 7. The CDR3 runs 15 residues. Germline V lookup: CDR1 SGHRS, CDR2 YFSETQ. Everyone who donated was a healthy Caucasian. TCRdb analysed the 5' RACE reads with MiXCR anew, one entry per CDR3 protein. The sample shows around 250,000 distinct CDR3 sequences, 5.5% to 7% of them seen only once. These same data were also listed under a study on yellow fever vaccine responses in identical twins.

This receptor was identified in a woman aged 18-35 years in good health. The rearrangement uses TRBV5-1 and TRBJ2-3, with 9 positions matching TRBD1. Sequencing input: memory (CD45RO+) T cells sorted from blood. CDR3 nucleotide sequence: TGCGCCAGCAGCGCAACAGGGGGCAGCGCAGATACGCAGTATTTT. Translated: CASSATGGSADTQYF.